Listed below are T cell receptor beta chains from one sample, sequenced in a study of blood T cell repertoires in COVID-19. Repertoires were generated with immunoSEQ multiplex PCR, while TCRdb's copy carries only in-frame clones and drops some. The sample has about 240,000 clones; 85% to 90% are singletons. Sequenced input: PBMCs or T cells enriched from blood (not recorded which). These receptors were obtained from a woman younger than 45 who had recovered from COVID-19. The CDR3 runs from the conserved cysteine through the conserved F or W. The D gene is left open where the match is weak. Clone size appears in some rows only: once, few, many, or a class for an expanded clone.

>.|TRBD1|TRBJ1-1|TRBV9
TGTGCCAGCAGCGTTGGAGGACAGGGGTGGGGCACTGAAGCTTTCTTT
CASSVGGQGWGTEAFF
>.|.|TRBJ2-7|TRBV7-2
TGTGCCAGCAGCTCCTTCTACGAGCTGTACTTC
CASSSFYELYF
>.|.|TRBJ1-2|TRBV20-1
TGCAGTGCCCAAACAGGTTATGGCTACACCTTC
CSAQTGYGYTF
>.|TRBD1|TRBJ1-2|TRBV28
TGTGCCAGCAGTTTCCGACAGGGGATGATTGGCTACACCTTC
CASSFRQGMIGYTF
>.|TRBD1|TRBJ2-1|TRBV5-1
TGCGCCAGCCATCAGTATTCGGGACAGGGAGTCAATGAGCAGTTCTTC
CASHQYSGQGVNEQFF
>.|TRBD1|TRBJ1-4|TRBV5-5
TGTGCCAGCAGCTTGGACCCTACAGCAGGGGGACTGGGAAAACTGTTTTTT
CASSLDPTAGGLGKLFF
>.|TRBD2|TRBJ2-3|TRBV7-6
TGTGCCAGCAGCCCCGGGGTGCGGGAGGGGGCAGATACGCAGTATTTT
CASSPGVREGADTQYF
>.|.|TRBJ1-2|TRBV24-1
TGTGCCACCAGTGATCCCAACTCAGGGGAATATGGCTACACCTTC
CATSDPNSGEYGYTF
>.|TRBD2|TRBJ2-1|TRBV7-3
TGTGCCAGCAGCATGACTAGCGGGACCCGCAATGAGCAGTTCTTC
CASSMTSGTRNEQFF
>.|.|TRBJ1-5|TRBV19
TGTGCCAGTAGTACGCAGGAGGGCCAACCCCAGCATTTT
CASSTQEGQPQHF
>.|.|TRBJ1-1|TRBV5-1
TGCGCCAGCAACCGGGATAAATTGAACACTGAAGCTTTCTTT
CASNRDKLNTEAFF
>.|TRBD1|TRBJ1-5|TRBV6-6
TGTGCCAGCAGTAGGTTGGACAGGGAGCCCCAGCATTTT
CASSRLDREPQHF
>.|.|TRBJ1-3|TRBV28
TGTGCCAGCAGTTCTCCACAGGGCTTTCGCTCTGGAAACACCATATATTTT
CASSSPQGFRSGNTIYF
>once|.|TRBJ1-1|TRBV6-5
TGTGCCAGCAGTTTGGTCGGCACTGAAGCTTTCTTT
CASSLVGTEAFF
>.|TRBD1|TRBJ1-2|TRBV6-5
TGTGCCAGCAGACAACGGGACAGCTATGGCTACACCTTC
CASRQRDSYGYTF
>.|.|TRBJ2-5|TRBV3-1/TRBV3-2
TGTGCCAACAGCCAAGAATACGGTTATCAAGAGACCCAGTACTTC
CANSQEYGYQETQYF
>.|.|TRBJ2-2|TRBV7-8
TGTGCCAGCAGCCGGACTGGGAACACCGGGGAGCTGTTTTTT
CASSRTGNTGELFF
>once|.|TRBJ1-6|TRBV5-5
TGTGCCAGCAGCTTGGAGCAGGGGTTGAGTCTCCTCCACTTT
CASSLEQGLSLLHF
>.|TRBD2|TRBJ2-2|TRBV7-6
TGTGCCAGCAGCTTAGTACTAGCGGGAGGCCTCACCGGGGAGCTGTTTTTT
CASSLVLAGGLTGELFF
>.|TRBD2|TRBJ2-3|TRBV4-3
TGCGCCAGCAGCCAGGCCTTAGCGGGAGGAACAGATACGCAGTATTTT
CASSQALAGGTDTQYF
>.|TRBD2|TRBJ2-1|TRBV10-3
TGTGCCATCAGGTCGGGACTAGCGGGAGGCAATGAGCAGTTCTTC
CAIRSGLAGGNEQFF
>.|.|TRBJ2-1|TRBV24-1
TGTGCCACCACGGGCGGGTCGGGCTACAATGAGCAGTTCTTC
CATTGGSGYNEQFF
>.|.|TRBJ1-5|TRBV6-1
TGTGCCAGCAGTGAAGCGCGAAGACAGGACTCGGGGCCCCAGCATTTT
CASSEARRQDSGPQHF
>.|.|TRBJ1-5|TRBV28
TGTGCCAGCAGGCGGGTGGGCTCGGGGCAGCCCCAGCATTTT
CASRRVGSGQPQHF
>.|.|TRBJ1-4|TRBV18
TGTGCCAGCTCACCATGGGGGGGAAGTGAAAAACTGTTTTTT
CASSPWGGSEKLFF
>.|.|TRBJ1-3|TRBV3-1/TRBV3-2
TGTGCCAGCGGTCGCGGGGGACAAAACACCATATATTTT
CASGRGGQNTIYF
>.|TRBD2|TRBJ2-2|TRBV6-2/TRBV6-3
TGTGCCAGCAGTTGGGGCGCTCTAGCGGGAGAACCCGGGGAGCTGTTTTTT
CASSWGALAGEPGELFF
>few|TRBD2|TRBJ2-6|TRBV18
TGTGCCAGCTCACCACGGAAAGGGCCGGGAGGCGTCCTGACTTTC
CASSPRKGPGGVLTF
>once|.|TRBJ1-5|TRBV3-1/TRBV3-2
TGTGCCAGCAGCCACAGGGACACCCCTCCGGCAGATCAGCCCCAGCATTTT
CASSHRDTPPADQPQHF
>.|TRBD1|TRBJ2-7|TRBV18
TGTGCCAGCTCACCACCGGGACAGGGACCCTACGAGCAGTACTTC
CASSPPGQGPYEQYF
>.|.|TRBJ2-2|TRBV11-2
TGTGCCTCAGGACTAACCTTCACCGGGGAGCTGTTTTTT
CASGLTFTGELFF
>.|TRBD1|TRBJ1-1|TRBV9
TGTGCCAGCAGCCCCCGAGGGGGCGGGAACACTGAAGCTTTCTTT
CASSPRGGGNTEAFF
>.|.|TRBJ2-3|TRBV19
TGTGCCAGTAGTATCACAGGGCGCACAGATACGCAGTATTTT
CASSITGRTDTQYF
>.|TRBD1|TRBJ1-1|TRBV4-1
TGCGCCAGCAGCCCGTGGACAGGTATGAGCACTGAAGCTTTCTTT
CASSPWTGMSTEAFF
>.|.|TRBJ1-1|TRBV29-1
TGCAGCGTTGGCCGGGACACGAGGAACACTGAAGCTTTCTTT
CSVGRDTRNTEAFF
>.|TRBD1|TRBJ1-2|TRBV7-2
TGTGCCAGCAGCTTTGGACAGGGCAGGGGTGGCTACACCTTC
CASSFGQGRGGYTF
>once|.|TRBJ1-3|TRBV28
TGTGCCAGCAGTTTACGCGGGGCTGGTGGAAACACCATATATTTT
CASSLRGAGGNTIYF
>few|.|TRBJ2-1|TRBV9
TGTGCCAGCAGCCATCCTCGGCGGAAGAGCTCCTACAATGAGCAGTTCTTC
CASSHPRRKSSYNEQFF
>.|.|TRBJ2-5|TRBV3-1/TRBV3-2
TGTGCCAGCAGCCGAAACCGGGGAGAGACCCAGTACTTC
CASSRNRGETQYF
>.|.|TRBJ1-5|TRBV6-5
TGTGCCAGCAGCTGGGACTCCCCCGATCAGCCCCAGCATTTT
CASSWDSPDQPQHF
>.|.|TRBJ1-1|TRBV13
TGTGCCAGCAGCGCGCGAGGGCGGACTGAAGCTTTCTTT
CASSARGRTEAFF
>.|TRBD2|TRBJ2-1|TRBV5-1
TGCGCCAGCAGCTGGAGCGGGGAGCTCTACAATGAGCAGTTCTTC
CASSWSGELYNEQFF
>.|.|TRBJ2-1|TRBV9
TGTGCCAGCAGCGTAGTCCCCGGAGGCCGAAACTACAATGAGCAGTTCTTC
CASSVVPGGRNYNEQFF
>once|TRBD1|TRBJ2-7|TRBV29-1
TGCAGCGTCGAAGACAGGGGGCTCTCCTACGAGCAGTACTTC
CSVEDRGLSYEQYF
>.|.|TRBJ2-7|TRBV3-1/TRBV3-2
TGTGCCAGCAGCCGATCCACTAGCAAGGCCATCTACGAGCAGTACTTC
CASSRSTSKAIYEQYF
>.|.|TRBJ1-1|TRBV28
TGTGCCAGCAGGGGGCCGAACACTGAAGCTTTCTTT
CASRGPNTEAFF
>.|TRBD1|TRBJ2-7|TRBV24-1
TGTGCCACCAGTGTTGACAGGGGTAGCTCCTACGAGCAGTACTTC
CATSVDRGSSYEQYF
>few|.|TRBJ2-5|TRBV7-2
TGTGCCAGCAGCTTCCAGGGCGGCCAAGAGACCCAGTACTTC
CASSFQGGQETQYF